This record covers a single T cell receptor (beta chain). Through a sample-barcoded 5' primer and a J-beta primer mix, a second PCR was run for roughly 7 to 12 cycles. From each sample, at least 3 million paired-end reads containing CDR3 were obtained. TCRdb itself ran the 5' RACE reads through MiXCR, one entry per CDR3 protein. The table has about 640,000 distinct CDR3 sequences, 45% to 65% seen once. This sample was taken from a study of blood T cells in healthy people across ages. CDR1 and CDR2 (germline): SGHRS, YFSETQ. The CDR3 is 15 residues long. J gave up 6 bases and V 2 bases, and 7 bases lay outside the gene matches.

Sequencing was carried out using blood. The sequence was collected from a man between 60 and 75 years old in good health. The J gene is TRBJ2-1, the V gene TRBV5-1; 8 bases map to TRBD2. This CDR3 is CASSFGGGGPNEQFF. As DNA, the CDR3 is TGCGCCAGCAGCTTTGGTGGCGGGGGGCCCAATGAGCAGTTCTTC. Supplemented by reference TRBV5-1 and TRBJ2-1, the full variable domain reads KAGVTQTPRYLIKTRGQQVTLSCSPISGHRSVSWYQQTPGQGLQFLFEYFSETQRNKGNFPGRFSGRQFSNSRSEMNVSTLELGDSALYLCASSFGGGGPNEQFFGPGTRLTVL.